These 30 T cell receptor beta chains share one sample of origin, sequenced in a study of CD8+ T cells in alopecia areata. The authors extracted RNA and reverse transcribed it into cDNA as the sequencing template. Assay: immunoSEQ multiplex PCR; the TCRdb copy retains only in-frame clones and omits some. The sample contains more than 110,000 clones, roughly 80% of which appear only once. Treatment denoted: oral pan-JAK inhibitor, 5-10 mg twice daily. This specimen was CD8+ T cells sorted from blood, taken at week 4, from a patient treated with tofacitinib. The receptors here all came from a human donor with alopecia areata.

The chain uses TRBV4-1 and TRBJ2-5; 7 bases are a match to TRBD2. CDR3 length equals 19 residues. The trim removed 1 base at V and 2 bases at J, leaving 16 bases unmatched. In germline, CDR1 is MGHRA, CDR2 YSYEKL. The CDR3 sequence is CASSQAIYLAGEKQETQYF. CDR3 coding DNA: TGCGCCAGCAGCCAAGCTATCTATTTGGCGGGGGAAAAGCAAGAGACCCAGTACTTC.

V is TRBV5-4 and J is TRBJ1-1; D is unresolved. Trimming removed 5 bases from V and 0 bases from J, with 11 bases in between. Germline V CDR1 and CDR2: SGHNT, YYREEE (reference sequence). The CDR3 sequence is 14 residues long. For the CDR3, the DNA is TGTGCCAGCAGAATACCGGGCCTGAACACTGAAGCTTTCTTT. Translation: CASRIPGLNTEAFF.

CDR3 amino acids: CASSLSGGKYEQYF. CDR3 in DNA: TGCGCCAGCAGCTTGTCCGGGGGGAAATACGAGCAGTACTTC. V is TRBV5-1 and J is TRBJ2-7; TRBD2 matches 7 bases. This CDR3 has 14 amino acids. V lost 1 base, J lost 4 bases, and 5 bases stayed unmatched. The germline V gene has CDR1 SGHRS and CDR2 YFSETQ.

This chain connects TRBV4-2 to TRBJ2-7, with 9 bases matching TRBD1. The CDR3 totals 14 residues. Germline V gene sequence: CDR1 LGHNA, CDR2 YNFKEQ. The trim removed 2 bases at V and 6 bases at J, leaving 5 bases unmatched. CDR3 in amino acids: CASSQTGGMIEQYF. The CDR3, as DNA: TGTGCCAGCAGCCAAACAGGGGGCATGATCGAGCAGTACTTC.

On this clone: The same CDR3 can be traced to other DNA sequences in this sample. The chain carries TRBV7-9 and TRBJ1-2; 7 bases map to TRBD1. Germline V gene data show CDR1 as SEHNR and CDR2 as FQNEAQ (reference sequence). The V gene end was trimmed by 1 base and the J gene end by 5 bases; junction bases not matched to a gene: 1. The CDR3 runs to 13 residues. The CDR3 nucleotides read TGTGCCAGCAGCTTAGGACAGGGATATGGCTACACCTTC. It yields the protein CASSLGQGYGYTF.

In its sample, this clone was seen once. The J gene is TRBJ2-1, the V gene TRBV7-6; 7 nucleotides align to TRBD1. This CDR3 is built from 17 residues. V shed 1 base and J 0 bases; nucleotides not matched to a gene: 6. The V gene's germline CDR1 is SGHVS and CDR2 FNYEAQ. This CDR3 is CASSLVLQGSSYNEQFF. The CDR3 coding sequence is TGTGCCAGCAGCTTAGTGTTACAGGGGTCCTCCTACAATGAGCAGTTCTTC.

Only a few counts were recorded for this clone. This chain links TRBV21-1 with TRBJ2-3; TRBD1 was called by the table and not checked on the DNA. TRBV21-1 is a listed pseudogene. The CDR3 runs to 17 residues. DNA of the CDR3: TGTGCCAGCAGCAACCTCCTTGAGACAGTGGTGGCAGATACGCAGTATTTT. This codes for CASSNLLETVVADTQYF.

J is TRBJ2-3 and V is TRBV6-4; 12 bases line up with TRBD2. Germline lookup yields CDR1 MRHNA and CDR2 SNTAGT. J was trimmed by 2 bases and V by 3 bases; bases with no gene match: 9. The CDR3 has 18 residues. The CDR3 loop is CASSEAASSGGATDTQYF. The CDR3 DNA sequence: TGTGCCAGCAGTGAAGCTGCCTCTAGCGGGGGGGCCACAGATACGCAGTATTTT.

The chain combines TRBV11-2 with TRBJ1-4; 7 nucleotides match TRBD1. Germline CDR1 reads SGHAT; CDR2 reads FQNNGV. V lost 5 bases, J lost 5 bases, and 8 bases stayed unmatched. The CDR3 spans 15 residues. CDR3 coding DNA: TGTGCCAGCAGCGACTACAGGGGTCTGAATGAAAAACTGTTTTTT. Translation gives CASSDYRGLNEKLFF.

J is TRBJ1-1 and V is TRBV7-9; D remains unclear. V dropped 6 bases and J dropped 1 base, with 15 bases sitting between them. This CDR3 spans 15 amino acids. Looked up from germline, CDR1 is SEHNR and CDR2 is FQNEAQ (reference sequence). The CDR3 nucleotides read TGTGCCAGCAGTTCGTACGGAAACGCGAACACTGAAGCTTTCTTT. Its protein is CASSSYGNANTEAFF. Using reference TRBV7-9 and TRBJ1-1 for the parts outside the CDR3, the full variable domain is DTGVSQNPRHKITKRGQNVTFRCDPISEHNRLYWYRQTLGQGPEFLTYFQNEAQLEKSRLLSDRFSAERPKGSFSTLEIQRTEQGDSAMYLCASSSYGNANTEAFFGQGTRLTVV.

This clone was recorded once. The V call is TRBV5-6, the J call TRBJ1-6; D unclear. CDR3 length: 15 residues. Germline-derived CDR1 and CDR2 are SGHDT and YYEEEE. The V end was cut by 7 bases, the J end by 0 bases, with 11 bases between. This chain's CDR3 is CASGKGVSYNSPLHF. The CDR3 nucleotides read TGTGCCAGCGGAAAGGGAGTCTCCTATAATTCACCCCTCCACTTT.

V usage is TRBV7-9 and J usage is TRBJ2-7; 8 bases are shared with TRBD2. V gave up 6 bases and J gave up 7 bases; unmatched junction bases: 17. The CDR3 is made up of 16 amino acids. CDR1 is SEHNR and CDR2 is FQNEAQ in the germline V gene (reference sequence). CDR3 nucleotides: TGTGCCAGCAGTACTACCCGGGGGGGGCTTGGATGGGAGCAGTACTTC. It encodes CASSTTRGGLGWEQYF.

The sample holds one count of this clone. The V and J genes are TRBV5-4 and TRBJ1-2, with D unclear. V was shortened by 3 bases and J by 7 bases, with 7 bases between the two germline ends. Germline V gene sequence: CDR1 SGHNT, CDR2 YYREEE (reference sequence). The CDR3 length is 11 residues. This CDR3 is CASSWVGGYTF. The CDR3 nucleotides are TGTGCCAGCAGCTGGGTCGGTGGCTACACCTTC.

This sequence joins TRBV2 and TRBJ2-7; 8 bases map to TRBD1. The CDR3 spans 14 residues. Unmatched junction bases numbered 9, after V lost 6 bases and J lost 5 bases. Germline CDR1 SNHLY, CDR2 FYNNEI. The DNA for the CDR3 is TGTGCCAGCAGCTTATTCCGACAGGGGAACGAGCAGTACTTC. Translation: CASSLFRQGNEQYF.

The chain joins TRBV7-8 to TRBJ2-7; D may be TRBD2 (6 bases). Trimming took 5 bases from V and 4 from J, leaving 18 bases between them. Per the germline V gene, CDR1 is SGHVS and CDR2 is FQNEAQ. The CDR3 spans 15 residues. CDR3 sequence reads: CASSLRDSLSYEQYF. The CDR3, as DNA: TGTGCCAGCAGCCTCCGGGACTCCCTCAGTTACGAGCAGTACTTC.

The rearrangement joins TRBV7-9 to TRBJ2-2; a possible D gene is TRBD2 (6 bases). Trimming left V 4 bases short and J 4 bases short, with 19 bases between. The germline CDR1 and CDR2 sequences are SEHNR and FQNEAQ (reference sequence). This CDR3 comprises 17 residues. Here the CDR3 reads CASSSTGGFKATGELFF. CDR3 nucleotides: TGTGCCAGCAGCTCCACTGGGGGGTTCAAGGCCACCGGGGAGCTGTTTTTT.

The V call is TRBV29-1, the J call TRBJ1-1; 7 bases agree with TRBD1. This CDR3 comprises 15 residues. Germline lookup yields CDR1 SQVTM and CDR2 ANQGSEA. J lost 5 bases, V lost 3 bases, and 12 bases had no gene match. CDR3 sequence reads: CSVEDADRVDTEAFF. For the CDR3, the DNA is TGCAGCGTTGAGGACGCTGACAGGGTAGATACTGAAGCTTTCTTT.

CDR3 in amino acids: CASSHRRSRFSPSEQYF. DNA for the CDR3: TGCGCCAGCAGCCATCGACGGTCGAGGTTTTCTCCCTCCGAGCAGTACTTC. This sequence joins TRBV4-3 and TRBJ2-7; D unresolved. V lost 3 bases, J lost 6 bases, and 24 bases lay in between. The CDR3 runs 17 residues. Germline values: CDR1 LGHNA, CDR2 YSLEER.

Within the sample, this clone is medium-sized. The chain has TRBV5-5 and TRBJ2-1; possibly TRBD2 for D (5 bases). Trimming took off 0 bases at V and 7 bases at J, with 8 bases between the two ends. This CDR3 has 13 amino acids. Germline values: CDR1 SGHKS, CDR2 YYEKEE (reference sequence). This CDR3 is CASSLGWRNEQFF. CDR3 sequence (DNA): TGTGCCAGCAGCTTGGGCTGGAGGAATGAGCAGTTCTTC. Full variable domain (remainder filled in from reference TRBV5-5 and TRBJ2-1): DAGVTQSPTHLIKTRGQQVTLRCSPISGHKSVSWYQQVLGQGPQFIFQYYEKEERGRGNFPDRFSARQFPNYSSELNVNALLLGDSALYLCASSLGWRNEQFFGPGTRLTVL.

The genes are TRBV5-1 and TRBJ2-7; D uncertain. V was pared by 0 bases and J by 3 bases, with 10 bases between. Per germline, CDR1 SGHRS and CDR2 YFSETQ. The CDR3 spans 14 residues. The CDR3 nucleotides are TGCGCCAGCAGCTTGGAAGTAGGGTACTACGAGCAGTACTTC. Residues: CASSLEVGYYEQYF.

This chain joins TRBV7-6 and TRBJ1-2; 11 nucleotides match TRBD1. J lost 4 bases, V lost 4 bases, and 5 bases had no gene match. This CDR3 contains 15 residues. Germline CDR1 SGHVS, CDR2 FNYEAQ. CDR3 in DNA: TGTGCCAGCAGCTCCGGACAGGGGGCTACCTATGGCTACACCTTC. Translating gives CASSSGQGATYGYTF. The whole variable domain, filled in from reference TRBV7-6 and TRBJ1-2, reads GAGVSQSPRYKVTKRGQDVALRCDPISGHVSLYWYRQALGQGPEFLTYFNYEAQQDKSGLPNDRFSAERPEGSISTLTIQRTEQRDSAMYRCASSSGQGATYGYTFGSGTRLTVV.

The genes are TRBV29-1 and TRBJ2-2; TRBD1 matches at 7 bases. There are 13 residues in the CDR3. The junction had 6 bases not matched to a gene; V was cut back by 7 bases and J by 4 bases. Germline V CDR1 and CDR2: SQVTM, ANQGSEA. The CDR3: CSGGDRPTGELFF. In DNA form, the CDR3 reads TGCAGCGGAGGGGACAGACCCACCGGGGAGCTGTTTTTT.

This chain links TRBV5-6 with TRBJ2-4; TRBD1 matches 8 bases. The CDR3 consists of 14 residues. CDR1 and CDR2 (germline): SGHDT, YYEEEE. The trim removed 3 bases at V and 5 bases at J, leaving 4 bases unmatched. Here the CDR3 reads CASSSGQGQNIQYF. The CDR3 nucleotides read TGTGCCAGCAGCTCCGGACAGGGCCAAAACATTCAGTACTTC. Full variable domain (remainder filled in from reference TRBV5-6 and TRBJ2-4): DAGVTQSPTHLIKTRGQQVTLRCSPKSGHDTVSWYQQALGQGPQFIFQYYEEEERQRGNFPDRFSGHQFPNYSSELNVNALLLGDSALYLCASSSGQGQNIQYFGAGTRLSVL.

The chain carries TRBV27 and TRBJ1-5; TRBD1 aligns across 8 bases. CDR3 length: 14 amino acids. The junction had 10 bases not matched to a gene; V was cut back by 6 bases and J by 9 bases. Germline CDR1 reads MNHEY; CDR2 reads SMNVEV (reference sequence). The CDR3 region has the DNA TGTGCCAGCAGCTTGGGGACAGGCCCCTGGCCCCAGCATTTT. Translating gives CASSLGTGPWPQHF.

This chain connects TRBV29-1 to TRBJ2-3, with 7 bases aligning to TRBD1. Germline V CDR1 and CDR2: SQVTM, ANQGSEA. J gave up 5 bases and V 4 bases, and 9 bases lay outside the gene matches. CDR3 length equals 14 residues. CDR3 in DNA: TGCAGCGTTGCTTGGGACAGTCAAGAAGATACGCAGTATTTT. Translating gives CSVAWDSQEDTQYF.

The J gene is TRBJ2-1, the V gene TRBV5-1; 8 bases map to TRBD2. This CDR3 has 15 amino acids. Losses at the gene ends were 4 bases for V and 6 bases for J; bases not matched to a gene: 9. Per the germline V gene, CDR1 is SGHRS and CDR2 is YFSETQ. The CDR3 coding sequence is TGCGCCAGCAGCGTACCGGGGGGGTTTCTCAATGAGCAGTTCTTC. This translates into CASSVPGGFLNEQFF.

The chain is built from TRBV4-1 and TRBJ1-6; unclear D gene. Trimming shortened V by 0 bases and J by 0 bases, and 9 bases separated the two germline ends. CDR3 length equals 17 residues. Germline V gene data show CDR1 as MGHRA and CDR2 as YSYEKL. This chain's CDR3 is CASSQEPVSSYNSPLHF. The CDR3 nucleotides are TGCGCCAGCAGCCAAGAGCCTGTGAGCTCCTATAATTCACCCCTCCACTTT.

This chain links TRBV11-2 with TRBJ2-4, with 7 bases lining up with TRBD1. The CDR3 runs 16 residues. The ends lost 2 bases at V and 1 base at J; junction bases unmatched: 5. Germline V gene lookup returns CDR1 SGHAT and CDR2 FQNNGV. The CDR3 loop reads CASSLYMGQAKNIQYF. The CDR3, as DNA: TGTGCCAGCAGCTTATACATGGGACAGGCCAAAAACATTCAGTACTTC.

The chain joins TRBV27 to TRBJ2-6; no definite D call. Germline-derived CDR1 and CDR2 are MNHEY and SMNVEV (reference sequence). The length of the CDR3 is 14 residues. The germline V and J ends were trimmed by 3 bases and 2 bases, with 5 bases remaining between them. This CDR3 is CASSFGPGANVLTF. The CDR3 coding sequence is TGTGCCAGCAGTTTTGGTCCTGGGGCCAACGTCCTGACTTTC.

The chain recombines TRBV27 with TRBJ1-2, with 7 bases that match TRBD1. This CDR3 has 12 residues. J lost 8 bases, V lost 5 bases, and 5 bases had no gene match. CDR1 and CDR2 from the germline V gene are MNHEY and SMNVEV (reference sequence). The CDR3 loop reads CASSLQGKGYTF. The CDR3 bases are TGTGCCAGCAGTCTACAGGGGAAAGGCTACACCTTC.